This TCR beta chain stems from a study of blood T cells in healthy people across ages. This CDR3 is built from 14 residues. Per the germline V gene, CDR1 is MGHRA and CDR2 is YSYEKL. V was pared by 3 bases and J by 6 bases, with 4 bases of the junction left unmatched. Next came a second PCR, run for about 6 to 12 cycles, which used a sample-barcoded 5' primer along with a J-beta primer mix. TCRdb analysed the 5' RACE reads with MiXCR anew, one entry per CDR3 protein. The table shows about 540,000 distinct CDR3 sequences, with around 24% occurring only once. Total RNA, at least 6 micrograms per sample, came from PBMCs. The same data also went into a second study, on T cells of mothers and their children.

The clonotype originates from a boy aged 5-17 years in good health. Input material: blood. V is TRBV4-1 and J is TRBJ2-1; TRBD2 agrees at 8 bases. The CDR3 coding sequence is TGCGCCAGCAGCCATCGCCTAGCGGGCAATGAGCAGTTCTTC. Its translation is CASSHRLAGNEQFF.